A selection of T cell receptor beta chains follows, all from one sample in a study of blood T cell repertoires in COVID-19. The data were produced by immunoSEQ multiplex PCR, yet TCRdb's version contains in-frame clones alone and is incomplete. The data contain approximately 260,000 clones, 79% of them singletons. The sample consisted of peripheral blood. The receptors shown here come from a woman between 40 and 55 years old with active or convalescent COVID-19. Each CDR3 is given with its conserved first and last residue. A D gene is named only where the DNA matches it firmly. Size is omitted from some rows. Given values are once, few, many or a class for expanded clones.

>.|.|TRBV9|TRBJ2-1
TGTGCCAGCAGCCCCGGCGGCAATGAGCAGTTCTTC
CASSPGGNEQFF
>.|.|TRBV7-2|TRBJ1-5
TGTGCCAGCAGCTCCTATAGCAATCAGCCCCAGCATTTT
CASSSYSNQPQHF
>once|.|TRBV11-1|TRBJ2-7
TGTGCCAGCAGCTTAGTGGCTGGCTACGAGCAGTACTTC
CASSLVAGYEQYF
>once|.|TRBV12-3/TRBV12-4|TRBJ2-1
TGTGCCAGCAGTTTAGCGAGGTCTCGAGAGTTCTTC
CASSLARSREFF
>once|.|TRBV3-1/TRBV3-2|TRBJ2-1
TGTGCCAGCAGCCGCCCAGGGGCGAATGAGCAGTTCTTC
CASSRPGANEQFF
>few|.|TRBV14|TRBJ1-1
TGTGCCAGCAGCCAAGATCGCGGGAAAGCTTTCTTT
CASSQDRGKAFF
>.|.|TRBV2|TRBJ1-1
TGTGCCAGCAGGTTTGGGGGGGCAAAGAACACTGAAGCTTTCTTT
CASRFGGAKNTEAFF
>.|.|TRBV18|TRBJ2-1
TGTGCCAGCTCACCACCGTCGGGGTCTAATAATGAGCAGTTCTTC
CASSPPSGSNNEQFF
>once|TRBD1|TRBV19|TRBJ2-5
TGTGCCAGTGGTCAAAACAGGGGGCAGGGAGAGACCCAGTACTTC
CASGQNRGQGETQYF
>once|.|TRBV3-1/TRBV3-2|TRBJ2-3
TGTGCCAGCAGCGGAAGGGGGGGGACGCGGACAGATACGCAGTATTTT
CASSGRGGTRTDTQYF
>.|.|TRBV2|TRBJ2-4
TGTGCCAGCAGTGAGAGGGGGGGAGGAAACATTCAGTACTTC
CASSERGGGNIQYF
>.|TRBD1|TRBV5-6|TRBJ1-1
TGTGCCAGCAGCTCGACAGGGGGTAGAGTTGCTGAAGCTTTCTTT
CASSSTGGRVAEAFF
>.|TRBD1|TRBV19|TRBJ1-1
TGTGCCAGTAGTCGCCGAACCGGGACAGGGGTCACTGAAGCTTTCTTT
CASSRRTGTGVTEAFF
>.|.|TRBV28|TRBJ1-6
TGTGCCAGCAGTTTAGCCGGGACGGACTATTATAATTCACCCCTCCACTTT
CASSLAGTDYYNSPLHF
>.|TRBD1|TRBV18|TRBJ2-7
TGTGCCAGCTCACCCTACAGGGGGACCTACGAGCAGTACTTC
CASSPYRGTYEQYF
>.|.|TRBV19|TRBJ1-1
TGTGCCAGTAGGCGGAACACTGAAGCTTTCTTT
CASRRNTEAFF
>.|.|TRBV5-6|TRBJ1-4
TGTGCCAGCAGTCGAACGGTTGCAACTAATGAAAAACTGTTTTTT
CASSRTVATNEKLFF
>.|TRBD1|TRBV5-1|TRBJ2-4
TGCGCCAGCAGCGTGGGACAGGGTAACATTCAGTACTTC
CASSVGQGNIQYF
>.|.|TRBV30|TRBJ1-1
TGTGCCTGGAGTGTAGGGGCGAACACTGAAGCTTTCTTT
CAWSVGANTEAFF
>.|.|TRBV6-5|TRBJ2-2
TGTGCCAGCAGGTCCAGAAGGGAGACCGGGGAGCTGTTTTTT
CASRSRRETGELFF
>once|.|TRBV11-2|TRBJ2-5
TGTGCCAGCAGCTCCCCCCGGGGTAGGCAAGAGACCCAGTACTTC
CASSSPRGRQETQYF
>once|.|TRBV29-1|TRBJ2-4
TGCAGCGTTCCAGGACAGAAAAACATTCAGTACTTC
CSVPGQKNIQYF
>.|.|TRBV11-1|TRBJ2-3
TGTGCCAGCAGCTTAGTGGAGGATACGCAGTATTTT
CASSLVEDTQYF
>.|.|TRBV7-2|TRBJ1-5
TGTGCCAGCAGCGAGACCCTGGGGGGTTCGCAACAGCCCCAGCATTTT
CASSETLGGSQQPQHF
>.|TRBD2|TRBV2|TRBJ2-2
TGTGCCAGCACCGCGACTAGCGCCGGGGAGCTGTTTTTT
CASTATSAGELFF
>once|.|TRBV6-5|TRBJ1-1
TGTGCCAGCAGAGCCCAGACAGTGACGAACACTGAAGCTTTCTTT
CASRAQTVTNTEAFF
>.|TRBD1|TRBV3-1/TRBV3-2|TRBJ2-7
TGTGCCAGCAGCCAAAAGGGACAGGGGACCTACGAGCAGTACTTC
CASSQKGQGTYEQYF
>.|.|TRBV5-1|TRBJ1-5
TGCGCCAGCAGCTTGAATACGGATCAGCCCCAGCATTTT
CASSLNTDQPQHF
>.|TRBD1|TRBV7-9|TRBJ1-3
TGTGCCAGCAGCTTGGATATAAACAGGGGCTCTGGAAACACCATATATTTT
CASSLDINRGSGNTIYF
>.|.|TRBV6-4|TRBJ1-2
TGTGCCAGCAGTGACTATAACATTCCCAGGGCAGGGGTTGATGATGGCTACACCTTC
CASSDYNIPRAGVDDGYTF
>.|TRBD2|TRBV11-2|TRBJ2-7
TGTGCCAGCAGAGCCCACCTAGCGGGGGACCACGAGCAGTACTTC
CASRAHLAGDHEQYF
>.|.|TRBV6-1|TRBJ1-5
TGTGCCAGCAGTGATAAGGGGCGTAATCAGCCCCAGCATTTT
CASSDKGRNQPQHF
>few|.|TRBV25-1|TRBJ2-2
TGTGCCAGCAGCACACCGACGGAGGAAAACACCGGGGAGCTGTTTTTT
CASSTPTEENTGELFF
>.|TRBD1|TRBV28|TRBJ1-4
TGTGCCAGCGGGGGGACAGCCTCGTATGAAAAACTGTTTTTT
CASGGTASYEKLFF
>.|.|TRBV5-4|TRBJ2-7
TGTGCCAGCAGCTTGAATCGTTACGAGCAGTACTTC
CASSLNRYEQYF
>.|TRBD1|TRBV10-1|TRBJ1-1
TGCGCCAGCATGGGACAGGGGAACACTGAAGCTTTCTTT
CASMGQGNTEAFF
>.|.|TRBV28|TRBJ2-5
TGTGCCAGCAGACCGACCGGGTTTCAAGAGACCCAGTACTTC
CASRPTGFQETQYF
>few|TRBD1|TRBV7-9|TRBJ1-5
TGTGCCAGCAGCCAGGGGACAGGGGGACAGCCCCAGCATTTT
CASSQGTGGQPQHF
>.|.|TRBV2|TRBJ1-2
TGTGCCAGCAGTGAGCGGCATAACTATGGCTACACCTTC
CASSERHNYGYTF